This entry is about one T cell receptor (beta chain). Here immunoSEQ multiplex PCR was the method, and the copy in TCRdb shows in-frame clones only, minus some. The sample records approximately 400,000 clones, 70% to 90% being singletons. The ends were cut back, 7 bases at V and 6 bases at J, with 16 bases in the middle. This CDR3 is 13 amino acids long. CDR1 is GTSNPN, CDR2 SVGIG, per germline (reference sequence). The record originates from a study of blood T cell repertoires in COVID-19. About the study: Samples representing acute and convalescent COVID-19 were sourced from the United States, Italy and Spain.

Sequencing was done on a sample of peripheral blood. This chain joins TRBV30 and TRBJ2-1; D is possibly TRBD2 (7 bases). This TCR came from a woman aged 45-59 years with COVID-19, enrolled during active disease. The CDR3 protein is CASRYGGPNEQFF. The CDR3, as DNA: TGTGCCTCAAGATACGGGGGGCCCAATGAGCAGTTCTTC. Together with reference TRBV30 and TRBJ2-1, the CDR3 gives the full variable domain: SQTIHQWPATLVQPVGSPLSLECTVEGTSNPNLYWYRQAAGRGLQLLFYSVGIGQISSEVPQNLSASRPQDRQFILSSKKLLLSDSGFYLCASRYGGPNEQFFGPGTRLTVL.